The 5 T cell receptor beta chains reported below all come from one sample, sequenced in a study of T cells in Graves' hyperthyroidism and ophthalmopathy. Template material for amplifying TCR beta CDR3 regions consisted of RNA transcripts. HTBI primers were the set used in a first-round RT-PCR of the TCR CDR3. TCRdb analysed the multiplex PCR reads with MiXCR anew, one entry per CDR3 protein. The sample holds over 350,000 distinct CDR3 sequences, about a fifth seen once. Specimen: blood. These receptors were collected from a man between 18 and 29 years old with Graves' ophthalmopathy.

At least ten counts were recorded for this clonotype. The chain is built from TRBV7-9 and TRBJ2-5, with D hard to call. V was pared by 3 bases and J by 7 bases, with 6 bases between. CDR3 size: 11 residues. Germline V gives CDR1 SEHNR, CDR2 FQNEAQ (reference sequence). The DNA of the CDR3 is TGTGCCAGCAGCTTCTCCGGGACCCAGTACTTC. Translating it yields CASSFSGTQYF.

This clonotype was seen ten or more times. The gene calls are TRBV13 and TRBJ2-3, with D perhaps assigned TRBD1 or TRBD2 (7 bases each). With 3 bases removed from V and 6 bases from J, the gap between germline ends came to 16 bases. Germline lookup yields CDR1 PRHDT and CDR2 FYEKMQ (reference sequence). The CDR3 contains 15 residues. This chain's CDR3 is CASSFRQGGLDTQYF. CDR3 DNA sequence: TGTGCCAGCAGCTTTAGACAGGGAGGGTTGGATACGCAGTATTTT.

The V call is TRBV6-2 or TRBV6-3, the J call TRBJ1-5; D might be TRBD1 (5 bases). This CDR3 spans 19 amino acids. Germline V gene lookup returns CDR1 MNHEY and CDR2 SVGEGT. V lost 6 bases and J 5 bases, leaving 29 bases between the germline ends. CDR3 residues: CASSDPPDSTGSVHQPQHF. The CDR3 bases are TGTGCCAGCAGCGACCCTCCAGACAGTACGGGATCAGTTCATCAGCCCCAGCATTTT.

This rearrangement joins TRBV29-1 to TRBJ1-2; a weak D match, TRBD1 (6 bases). Germline V gene data show CDR1 as SQVTM and CDR2 as ANQGSEA. Trimming took 4 bases from V and 3 from J, leaving 12 bases between them. The CDR3 length is 13 residues. CDR3 in DNA: TGCAGCGTTGTTCAGGGGTCGGACTATGGCTACACCTTC. Translating gives CSVVQGSDYGYTF.

This clonotype was recorded many times. The chain carries TRBV3-1 and TRBJ2-7; tentative D call: TRBD2 (6 bases). The length of the CDR3 is 15 residues. CDR1 and CDR2 from the germline V gene are LGHDT and YNNKEL (reference sequence). Trimming stripped 1 base from V and 3 bases from J, with 13 bases between. The chain's CDR3 is CASSQGRGILYEQYF. CDR3 coding DNA: TGTGCCAGCAGCCAAGGACGGGGGATTCTCTACGAGCAGTACTTC.